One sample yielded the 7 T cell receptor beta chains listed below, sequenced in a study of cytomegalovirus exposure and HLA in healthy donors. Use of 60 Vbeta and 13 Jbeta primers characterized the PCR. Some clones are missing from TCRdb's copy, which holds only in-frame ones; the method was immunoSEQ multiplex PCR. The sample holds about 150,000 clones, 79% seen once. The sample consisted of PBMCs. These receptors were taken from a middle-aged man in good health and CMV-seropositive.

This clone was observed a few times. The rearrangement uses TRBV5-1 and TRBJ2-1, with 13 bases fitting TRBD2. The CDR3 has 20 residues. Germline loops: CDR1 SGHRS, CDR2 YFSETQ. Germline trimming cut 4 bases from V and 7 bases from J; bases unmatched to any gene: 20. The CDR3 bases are TGCGCCAGCAGCCGTACGTTACTAGCGGGAGGGCCAGGGGGGGAAAATGAGCAGTTCTTC. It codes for CASSRTLLAGGPGGENEQFF.

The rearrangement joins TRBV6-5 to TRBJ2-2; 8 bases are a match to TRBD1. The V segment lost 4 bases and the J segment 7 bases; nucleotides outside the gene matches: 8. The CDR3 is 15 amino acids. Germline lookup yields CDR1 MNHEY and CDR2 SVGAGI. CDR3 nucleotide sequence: TGTGCCAGCAGTTTGACCAGGGGGCAGGGCGGGGAGCTGTTTTTT. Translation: CASSLTRGQGGELFF.

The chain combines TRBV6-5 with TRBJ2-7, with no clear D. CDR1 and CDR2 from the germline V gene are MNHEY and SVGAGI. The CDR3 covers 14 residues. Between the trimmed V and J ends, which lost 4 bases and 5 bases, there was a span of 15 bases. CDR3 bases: TGTGCCAGCAGTTCCAACTCAAACCCCCACGAGCAGTACTTC. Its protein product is CASSSNSNPHEQYF.

This CDR3 is CASSFKHEQFF. CDR3 coding DNA: TGTGCCAGCAGCTTTAAGCATGAGCAGTTCTTC. This chain connects TRBV7-2 to TRBJ2-1; D unresolved. There are 11 residues in the CDR3. CDR1 and CDR2 from the germline V gene are SGHTA and FQGNSA. Trimming cost V 3 bases and J 8 bases, with 5 bases left between them.

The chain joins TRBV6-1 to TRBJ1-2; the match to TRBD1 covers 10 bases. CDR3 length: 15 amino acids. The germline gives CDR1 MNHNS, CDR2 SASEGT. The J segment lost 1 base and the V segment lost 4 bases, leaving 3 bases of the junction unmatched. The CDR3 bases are TGTGCCAGCAGTGGCGGACAGGGGGATAACTATGGCTACACCTTC. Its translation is CASSGGQGDNYGYTF.

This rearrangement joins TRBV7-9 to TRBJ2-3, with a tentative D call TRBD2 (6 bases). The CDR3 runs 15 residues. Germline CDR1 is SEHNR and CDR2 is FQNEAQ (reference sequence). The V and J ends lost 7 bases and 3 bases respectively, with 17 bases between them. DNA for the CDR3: TGTGCCAGCACCCTCGGGGCTAGCGAGACAGATACGCAGTATTTT. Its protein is CASTLGASETDTQYF. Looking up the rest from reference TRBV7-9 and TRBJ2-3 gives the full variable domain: DTGVSQNPRHKITKRGQNVTFRCDPISEHNRLYWYRQTLGQGPEFLTYFQNEAQLEKSRLLSDRFSAERPKGSFSTLEIQRTEQGDSAMYLCASTLGASETDTQYFGPGTRLTVL.

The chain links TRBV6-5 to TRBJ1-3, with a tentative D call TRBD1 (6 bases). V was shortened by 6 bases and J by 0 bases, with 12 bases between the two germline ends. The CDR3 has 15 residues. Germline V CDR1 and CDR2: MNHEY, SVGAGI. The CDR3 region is CASRRDRRSGNTIYF. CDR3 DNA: TGTGCCAGCAGGCGTGACAGGCGCTCTGGAAACACCATATATTTT.